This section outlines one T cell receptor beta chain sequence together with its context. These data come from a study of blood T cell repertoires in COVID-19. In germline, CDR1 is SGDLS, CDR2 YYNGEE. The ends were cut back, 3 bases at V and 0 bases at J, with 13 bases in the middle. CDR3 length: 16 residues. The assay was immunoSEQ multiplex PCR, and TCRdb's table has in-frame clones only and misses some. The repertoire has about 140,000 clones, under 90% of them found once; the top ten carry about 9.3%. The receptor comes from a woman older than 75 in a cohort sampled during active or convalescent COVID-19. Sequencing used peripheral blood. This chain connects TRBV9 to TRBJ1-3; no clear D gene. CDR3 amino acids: CASSASPDYSGNTIYF. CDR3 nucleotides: TGTGCCAGCAGCGCCTCCCCGGACTACTCTGGAAACACCATATATTTT.